The 8 T cell receptor beta chains in this list originate from one sample, sequenced in a study of cytomegalovirus exposure and HLA in healthy donors. 60 Vbeta and 13 Jbeta primers were used in PCR. Clones were sequenced by immunoSEQ multiplex PCR, and TCRdb holds only the in-frame ones, with some missing. This sample carries 150,000 to 190,000 clones, roughly four fifths of them seen once, and the ten largest clones take approximately 1.4%. Input material: PBMCs. The receptors were gathered from a man younger than 35 in good health and CMV-seronegative.

The chain employs TRBV11-2 and TRBJ2-5, with 9 bases identical to TRBD1. This CDR3 has 19 amino acids. CDR1 and CDR2 from the germline V gene are SGHAT and FQNNGV. With V trimmed by 7 bases and J by 1 base, 19 bases remained unmatched. The CDR3 protein is CASNHYRSRVGQGQETQYF. DNA of the CDR3: TGTGCCAGCAATCACTATAGAAGTCGGGTGGGACAGGGCCAAGAGACCCAGTACTTC.

This clone showed up just once. V usage is TRBV10-3 and J usage is TRBJ1-4; D may be TRBD1 (5 bases). Trimming removed 2 bases at V and 3 bases at J, with 13 bases between. The length of the CDR3 is 16 residues. Germline V gene lookup returns CDR1 ENHRY and CDR2 SYGVKD. The CDR3 region has the DNA TGTGCCATCAGTGAGAGGGGTCCCGGGCCTAATGAAAAACTGTTTTTT. Translating it yields CAISERGPGPNEKLFF.

The chain recombines TRBV4-1 with TRBJ2-7, with TRBD2 matching over 7 bases. This CDR3 is 15 amino acids long. Losses at the gene ends were 1 base for V and 2 bases for J; bases not matched to a gene: 5. CDR1 and CDR2 from the germline V gene are MGHRA and YSYEKL. The CDR3 DNA reads as TGCGCCAGCAGCCAAGGGGGGGGTCAGGCCTACGAGCAGTACTTC. Its translation is CASSQGGGQAYEQYF.

This rearrangement joins TRBV7-8 to TRBJ2-7; the D is unclear. V was cut by 0 bases and J by 1 base, with 4 bases left in between. The germline CDR1 and CDR2 sequences are SGHVS and FQNEAQ. The length of the CDR3 is 13 residues. The CDR3 protein is CASSLAESYEQYF. CDR3 sequence (DNA): TGTGCCAGCAGCTTAGCGGAGTCCTACGAGCAGTACTTC.

The chain links TRBV4-2 to TRBJ2-7, with 8 positions matching TRBD1. J was trimmed by 1 base and V by 3 bases; bases with no gene match: 2. Per the germline V gene, CDR1 is LGHNA and CDR2 is YNFKEQ. There are 14 residues in the CDR3. The CDR3 is CASSHGQGSYEQYF. The CDR3 DNA reads TGTGCCAGCAGCCATGGACAGGGTTCCTACGAGCAGTACTTC.

The table lists this clone with a count of one. The rearrangement joins TRBV6-4 to TRBJ1-6; D perhaps matches TRBD1 (5 bases). The CDR3 sequence is 12 residues long. V was shortened by 11 bases and J by 7 bases, with 12 bases between the two germline ends. Per germline, CDR1 MRHNA and CDR2 SNTAGT. CDR3 region: CAAGQRNSPLHF. The CDR3 DNA reads TGTGCCGCGGGGCAGCGAAATTCACCCCTCCACTTT.

This clone was seen once. This chain uses TRBV28 with TRBJ2-1, with TRBD2 matching 8 bases. V lost 7 bases, J lost 7 bases, and 12 bases stayed unmatched. Germline V lookup: CDR1 MDHEN, CDR2 SYDVKM. The CDR3 is 15 amino acids. CDR3 sequence: CASTSPGGERNEQFF. In DNA, the CDR3 is TGTGCCAGCACCTCCCCCGGGGGGGAGAGGAATGAGCAGTTCTTC.

The V and J genes are TRBV19 and TRBJ2-7; TRBD1 agrees at 7 bases. After removal of 3 bases from V and 4 bases from J, the junction contained 9 bases not matched to a gene. Looked up from germline, CDR1 is LNHDA and CDR2 is SQIVND (reference sequence). This CDR3 has 15 residues. Written as DNA, the CDR3 is TGTGCCAGTAGTATCGGACACGGGACAGCGTACGAGCAGTACTTC. It codes for CASSIGHGTAYEQYF. Using reference TRBV19 and TRBJ2-7 for the parts outside the CDR3, the full variable domain is DGGITQSPKYLFRKEGQNVTLSCEQNLNHDAMYWYRQDPGQGLRLIYYSQIVNDFQKGDIAEGYSVSREKKESFPLTVTSAQKNPTAFYLCASSIGHGTAYEQYFGPGTRLTVT.